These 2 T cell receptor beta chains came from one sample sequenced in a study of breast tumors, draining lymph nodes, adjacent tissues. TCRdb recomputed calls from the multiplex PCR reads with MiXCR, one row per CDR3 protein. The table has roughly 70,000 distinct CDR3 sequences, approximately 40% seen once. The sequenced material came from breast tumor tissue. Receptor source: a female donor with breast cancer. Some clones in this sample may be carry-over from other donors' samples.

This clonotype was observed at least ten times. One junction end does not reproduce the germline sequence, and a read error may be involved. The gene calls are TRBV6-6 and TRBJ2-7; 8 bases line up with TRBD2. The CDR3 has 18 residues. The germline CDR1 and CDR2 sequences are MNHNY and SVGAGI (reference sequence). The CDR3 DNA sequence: TGTGCCAGCAGTCACTCGAAGTCGGCGGGAGGCAACTCCTACGAGCAGTACTTC. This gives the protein CASSHSKSAGGNSYEQYF.

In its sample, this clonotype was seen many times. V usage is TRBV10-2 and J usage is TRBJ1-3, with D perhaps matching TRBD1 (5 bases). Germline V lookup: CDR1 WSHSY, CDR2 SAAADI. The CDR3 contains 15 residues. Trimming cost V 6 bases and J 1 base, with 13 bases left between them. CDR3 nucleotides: TGCGCCAGCAGGCCAGGGAGGGGATCTGGAAACACCATATATTTT. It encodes CASRPGRGSGNTIYF.